Each of the 17 T cell receptor beta chains below was sequenced from the same sample in a study of CD8+ T cells in alopecia areata. cDNA reverse transcribed from extracted RNA served as the sequencing template. The method was immunoSEQ multiplex PCR; TCRdb's version includes in-frame clones alone and lacks a portion of them. The sample contains about 280,000 clones, 55% to 70% of which appear only once. Treatment given: oral pan-JAK inhibitor, 5-10 mg twice daily. The source was CD4+ T cells sorted from blood, collected at week 24, from a patient treated with tofacitinib. The receptors here all came from a human donor with alopecia areata.

As to this clone: This could be a read error, since a much larger clone is one nucleotide away. The chain couples TRBV7-9 to TRBJ2-1; the match to TRBD1 covers 9 bases. The CDR3 sequence is 14 residues long. The germline V gene has CDR1 SEHNR and CDR2 FQNEAQ (reference sequence). V gave up 3 bases and J gave up 6 bases; unmatched junction bases: 3. As DNA, the CDR3 is TGTGCCAGCAGCTTGGCGGACAGGGGCAATGAGCAGTTCTTC. Translating it yields CASSLADRGNEQFF.

The chain links TRBV30 to TRBJ2-1; D gene uncertain. Germline lookup yields CDR1 GTSNPN and CDR2 SVGIG (reference sequence). Trimming stripped 2 bases from V and 0 bases from J, with 5 bases between. The CDR3 is made up of 13 amino acids. CDR3 in amino acids: CAWSWDSYNEQFF. CDR3 bases: TGTGCCTGGAGTTGGGACTCCTACAATGAGCAGTTCTTC.

The chain links TRBV27 to TRBJ2-5; 10 positions match TRBD2. Losses at the gene ends were 6 bases for V and 5 bases for J; bases not matched to a gene: 9. CDR1 is MNHEY and CDR2 is SMNVEV in the germline V gene (reference sequence). This CDR3 has 15 amino acids. In DNA form, the CDR3 reads TGTGCCAGCAGGCCAAGCGGGGGGGCCTCGGAGACCCAGTACTTC. Translated, it gives CASRPSGGASETQYF.

This clone was counted a few times. This chain links TRBV28 with TRBJ1-4, with D unresolved. CDR1 is MDHEN, CDR2 SYDVKM, per germline. V was pared by 8 bases and J by 2 bases, with 6 bases between. CDR3 length: 12 amino acids. DNA for the CDR3: TGTGCCAGCGATGGTACTAATGAAAAACTGTTTTTT. This codes for CASDGTNEKLFF.

The V and J genes are TRBV30 and TRBJ1-4; TRBD1 is a possible D gene (6 bases). Per the germline V gene, CDR1 is GTSNPN and CDR2 is SVGIG (reference sequence). V was pared by 4 bases and J by 4 bases, with 10 bases between. The length of the CDR3 is 13 residues. CDR3 region: CAWNRGGNEKLFF. The CDR3 DNA reads TGTGCCTGGAACCGAGGGGGTAATGAAAAACTGTTTTTT.

The V and J genes are TRBV5-1 and TRBJ2-7, with D maybe TRBD2 (6 bases). Deletions cut 1 base from V and 5 bases from J, with 7 bases between. The CDR3 covers 12 residues. CDR1 SGHRS and CDR2 YFSETQ come from the germline V gene. CDR3 DNA sequence: TGCGCCAGCAGCTTGACGGGGGACGAGCAGTACTTC. As protein: CASSLTGDEQYF. The complete variable domain, with remaining parts taken from reference TRBV5-1 and TRBJ2-7, reads KAGVTQTPRYLIKTRGQQVTLSCSPISGHRSVSWYQQTPGQGLQFLFEYFSETQRNKGNFPGRFSGRQFSNSRSEMNVSTLELGDSALYLCASSLTGDEQYFGPGTRLTVT.

This chain links TRBV12-5 with TRBJ2-3; no reliable D call. There are 12 residues in the CDR3. Germline V gene sequence: CDR1 LGHNT, CDR2 FRNRAP. V was clipped by 5 bases and J by 1 base, with 4 bases between them. The CDR3 here is CASGAGTDTQYF. The CDR3 region has the DNA TGTGCTAGTGGTGCCGGCACAGATACGCAGTATTTT.

This chain links TRBV6-1 with TRBJ2-7; D gene ambiguous. V lost 7 bases to trimming and J lost 2 bases, with 15 bases between them. CDR1 MNHNS and CDR2 SASEGT come from the germline V gene. The CDR3 spans 14 residues. For the CDR3, the DNA is TGTGCCAGCATTTCCCGGTGGCCCACCTACGAGCAGTACTTC. Amino acid sequence: CASISRWPTYEQYF.

The rearrangement joins TRBV6-6 to TRBJ2-1, with TRBD2 matching over 7 bases. The germline gives CDR1 MNHNY, CDR2 SVGAGI (reference sequence). This CDR3 comprises 13 residues. With V trimmed by 11 bases and J by 2 bases, 6 bases remained unmatched. CDR3 DNA sequence: TGTGCCGGGGCCCGGGGGGCCTACAATGAGCAGTTCTTC. Translation: CAGARGAYNEQFF.

Only a few counts were recorded for this clone. The CDR3 sequence: CASSLRQKNEQFF. The DNA of the CDR3 is TGTGCCAGCAGCTTGCGACAAAAAAACGAGCAGTTCTTC. The chain links TRBV11-1 to TRBJ2-1; D is ambiguous. Germline V gene lookup returns CDR1 SGHAT and CDR2 FQDESV (reference sequence). The length of the CDR3 is 13 residues. Deletions cut 3 bases from V and 10 bases from J, with 13 bases between.

The chain recombines TRBV30 with TRBJ1-4; D is unclear. This CDR3 has 15 residues. The ends were cut back, 0 bases at V and 4 bases at J, with 12 bases in the middle. The germline gives CDR1 GTSNPN, CDR2 SVGIG (reference sequence). The DNA of the CDR3 is TGTGCCTGGAGTGTAGGGCAGGCCTTTAATGAAAAACTGTTTTTT. Amino acids: CAWSVGQAFNEKLFF. Filled out from reference TRBV30 and TRBJ1-4, the complete variable domain reads SQTIHQWPATLVQPVGSPLSLECTVEGTSNPNLYWYRQAAGRGLQLLFYSVGIGQISSEVPQNLSASRPQDRQFILSSKKLLLSDSGFYLCAWSVGQAFNEKLFFGSGTQLSVL.

The rearrangement links TRBV30 to TRBJ1-1, with 7 bases lining up with TRBD1. From germline, CDR1 is GTSNPN and CDR2 SVGIG (reference sequence). The CDR3 is 12 residues long. Trimming cost V 5 bases and J 3 bases; bases outside gene matches: 3. CDR3 amino acids: CAWGTVYTEAFF. The DNA of the CDR3 is TGTGCCTGGGGGACAGTTTACACTGAAGCTTTCTTT.

This chain connects TRBV29-1 to TRBJ1-2; no reliable D call. Per the germline V gene, CDR1 is SQVTM and CDR2 is ANQGSEA. V dropped 1 base and J dropped 2 bases, with 11 bases sitting between them. CDR3 size: 14 residues. CDR3 sequence: CSVEGAGGNYGYTF. CDR3 sequence (DNA): TGCAGCGTTGAAGGGGCAGGAGGGAACTATGGCTACACCTTC.

The chain recombines TRBV7-2 with TRBJ2-3; possible D gene TRBD2, 5 bases. V was trimmed by 1 base and J by 0 bases, leaving 8 bases between them. In germline, CDR1 is SGHTA, CDR2 FQGNSA. The CDR3 has 15 residues. In DNA form, the CDR3 reads TGTGCCAGCAGCTTAGACCGGGGTAGCACAGATACGCAGTATTTT. Residues: CASSLDRGSTDTQYF.

The CDR3 nucleotides are TGTGCCAGCAGCTTAGTAGAAGTCACAGATACGCAGTATTTT. This gives the protein CASSLVEVTDTQYF. The chain employs TRBV5-6 and TRBJ2-3; D gene ambiguous. CDR3 length: 14 amino acids. The V gene lost 2 bases and the J gene lost 2 bases, with 9 bases spanning the gap. The V gene's germline CDR1 is SGHDT and CDR2 YYEEEE.

This chain links TRBV5-1 with TRBJ2-7; 9 positions agree with TRBD1. The CDR3 runs 16 residues. Trimming at V came to 4 bases and at J to 4 bases, leaving 12 bases not matched to a gene. Looked up from germline, CDR1 is SGHRS and CDR2 is YFSETQ. Here the CDR3 DNA reads TGCGCCAGCAGCCTTTCTCGTGGGACAGGGATTTACGAGCAGTACTTC. This codes for CASSLSRGTGIYEQYF. The full variable domain, completed using reference TRBV5-1 and TRBJ2-7, is KAGVTQTPRYLIKTRGQQVTLSCSPISGHRSVSWYQQTPGQGLQFLFEYFSETQRNKGNFPGRFSGRQFSNSRSEMNVSTLELGDSALYLCASSLSRGTGIYEQYFGPGTRLTVT.

The gene calls are TRBV30 and TRBJ1-1; D is unclear. The CDR3 length is 14 residues. The germline CDR1 and CDR2 sequences are GTSNPN and SVGIG (reference sequence). Trimming left V 2 bases short and J 8 bases short, with 18 bases between. The CDR3 DNA sequence: TGTGCCTGGAGTCTGACGACGGCTCGCCGGGAAGCTTTCTTT. Protein: CAWSLTTARREAFF. Variable domain in full (rest from reference TRBV30 and TRBJ1-1): SQTIHQWPATLVQPVGSPLSLECTVEGTSNPNLYWYRQAAGRGLQLLFYSVGIGQISSEVPQNLSASRPQDRQFILSSKKLLLSDSGFYLCAWSLTTARREAFFGQGTRLTVV.